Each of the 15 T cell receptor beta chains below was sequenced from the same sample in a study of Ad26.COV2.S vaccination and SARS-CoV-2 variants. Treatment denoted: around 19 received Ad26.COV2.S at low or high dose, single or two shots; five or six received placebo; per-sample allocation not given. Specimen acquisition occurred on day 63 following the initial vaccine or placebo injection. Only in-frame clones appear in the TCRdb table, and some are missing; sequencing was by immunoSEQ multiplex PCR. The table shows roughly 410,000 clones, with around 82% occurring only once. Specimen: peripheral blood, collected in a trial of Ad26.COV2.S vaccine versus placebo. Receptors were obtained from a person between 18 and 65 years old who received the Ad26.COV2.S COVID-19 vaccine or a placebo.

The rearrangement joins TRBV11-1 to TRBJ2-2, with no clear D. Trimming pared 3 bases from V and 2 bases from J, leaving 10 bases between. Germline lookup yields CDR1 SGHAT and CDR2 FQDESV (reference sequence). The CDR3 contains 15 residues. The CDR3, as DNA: TGTGCCAGCAGCTTCGTCCCTGGTAACACCGGGGAGCTGTTTTTT. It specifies CASSFVPGNTGELFF.

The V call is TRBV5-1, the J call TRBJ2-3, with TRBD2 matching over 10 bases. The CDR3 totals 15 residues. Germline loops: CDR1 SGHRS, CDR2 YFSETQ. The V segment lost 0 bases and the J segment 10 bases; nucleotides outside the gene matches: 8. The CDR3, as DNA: TGCGCCAGCAGCTTGGAGGCTAGCGGGAGTTTAGCGCAGTATTTT. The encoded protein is CASSLEASGSLAQYF.

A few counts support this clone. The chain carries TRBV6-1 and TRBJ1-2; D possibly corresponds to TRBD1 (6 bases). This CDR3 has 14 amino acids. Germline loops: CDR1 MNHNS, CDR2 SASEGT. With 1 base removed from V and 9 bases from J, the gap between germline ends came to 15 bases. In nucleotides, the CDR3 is TGTGCCAGCAGTGAAGGACCGGGGGCCGGGAGCTACACCTTC. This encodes CASSEGPGAGSYTF.

The DNA of the CDR3 is TGTGCCGGATCTCCGGGACAGGGAAATTCACCCCTCCACTTT. The encoded protein is CAGSPGQGNSPLHF. This rearrangement joins TRBV19 to TRBJ1-6; 9 nucleotides align to TRBD1. The CDR3 consists of 14 residues. Germline V CDR1 and CDR2: LNHDA, SQIVND (reference sequence). V dropped 11 bases and J dropped 7; count of bases not matched to a gene: 9.

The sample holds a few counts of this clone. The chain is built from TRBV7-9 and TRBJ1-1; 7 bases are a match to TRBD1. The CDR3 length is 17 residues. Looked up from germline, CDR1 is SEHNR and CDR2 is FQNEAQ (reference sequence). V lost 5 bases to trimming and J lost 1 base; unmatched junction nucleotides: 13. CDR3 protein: CASSGIHSGTANTEAFF. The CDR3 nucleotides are TGTGCCAGCAGCGGTATCCACTCCGGGACAGCGAACACTGAAGCTTTCTTT.

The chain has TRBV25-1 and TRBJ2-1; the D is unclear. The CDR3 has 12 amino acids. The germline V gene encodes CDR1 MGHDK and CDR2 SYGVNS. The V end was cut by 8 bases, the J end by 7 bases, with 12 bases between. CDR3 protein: CASATAWNEQFF. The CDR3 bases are TGTGCCAGCGCTACTGCTTGGAATGAGCAGTTCTTC.

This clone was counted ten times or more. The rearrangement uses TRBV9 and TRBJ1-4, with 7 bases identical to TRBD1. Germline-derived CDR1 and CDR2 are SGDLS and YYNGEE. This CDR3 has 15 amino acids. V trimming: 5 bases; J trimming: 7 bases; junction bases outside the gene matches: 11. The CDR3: CASSETGSAREKLFF. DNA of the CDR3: TGTGCCAGCAGTGAGACAGGGTCGGCGCGTGAAAAACTGTTTTTT. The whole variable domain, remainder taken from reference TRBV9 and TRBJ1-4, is DSGVTQTPKHLITATGQRVTLRCSPRSGDLSVYWYQQSLDQGLQFLIQYYNGEERAKGNILERFSAQQFPDLHSELNLSSLELGDSALYFCASSETGSAREKLFFGSGTQLSVL.

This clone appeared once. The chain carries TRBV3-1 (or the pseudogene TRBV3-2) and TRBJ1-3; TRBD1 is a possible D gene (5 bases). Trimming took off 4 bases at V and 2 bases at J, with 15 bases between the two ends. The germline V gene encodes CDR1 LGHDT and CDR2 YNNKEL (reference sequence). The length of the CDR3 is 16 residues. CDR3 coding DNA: TGTGCCAGCAGCCCGTCCCCAGGGTTCCCTGGAAACACCATATATTTT. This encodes CASSPSPGFPGNTIYF.

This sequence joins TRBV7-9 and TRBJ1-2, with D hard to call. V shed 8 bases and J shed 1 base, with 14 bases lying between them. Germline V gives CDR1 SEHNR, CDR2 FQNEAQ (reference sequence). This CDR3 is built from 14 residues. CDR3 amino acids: CASQRGRNNYGYTF. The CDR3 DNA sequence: TGTGCCAGCCAGCGCGGGCGGAATAACTATGGCTACACCTTC.

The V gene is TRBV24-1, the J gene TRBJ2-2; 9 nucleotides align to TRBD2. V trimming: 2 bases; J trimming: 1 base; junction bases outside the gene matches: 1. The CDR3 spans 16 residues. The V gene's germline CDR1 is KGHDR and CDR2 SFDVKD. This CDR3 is CATSDSSGMNTGELFF. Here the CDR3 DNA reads TGTGCCACCAGTGATTCTAGCGGGATGAACACCGGGGAGCTGTTTTTT.

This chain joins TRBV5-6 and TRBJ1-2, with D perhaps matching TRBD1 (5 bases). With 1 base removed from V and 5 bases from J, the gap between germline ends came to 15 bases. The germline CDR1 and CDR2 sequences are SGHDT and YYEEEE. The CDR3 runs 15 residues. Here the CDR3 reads CASSLRAGPRYGYTF. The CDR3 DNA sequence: TGTGCCAGCAGCTTGAGGGCAGGGCCACGTTATGGCTACACCTTC.

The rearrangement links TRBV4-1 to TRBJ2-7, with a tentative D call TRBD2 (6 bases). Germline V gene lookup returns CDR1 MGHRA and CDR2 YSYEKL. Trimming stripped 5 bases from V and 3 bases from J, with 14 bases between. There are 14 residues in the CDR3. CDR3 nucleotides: TGCGCCAGCAGCACTTCTAGCGACGGCTACGAGCAGTACTTC. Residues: CASSTSSDGYEQYF.

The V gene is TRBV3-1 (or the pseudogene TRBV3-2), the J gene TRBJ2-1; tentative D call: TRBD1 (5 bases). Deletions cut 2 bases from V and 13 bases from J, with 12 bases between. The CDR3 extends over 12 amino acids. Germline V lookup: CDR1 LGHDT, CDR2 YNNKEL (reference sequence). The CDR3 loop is CASSQNQGNQFF. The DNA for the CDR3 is TGTGCCAGCAGCCAAAATCAGGGAAATCAGTTCTTC.

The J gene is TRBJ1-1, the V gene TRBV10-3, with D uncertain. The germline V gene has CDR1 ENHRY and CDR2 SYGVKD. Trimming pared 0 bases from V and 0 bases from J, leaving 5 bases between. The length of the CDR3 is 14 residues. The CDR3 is CAISESGMNTEAFF. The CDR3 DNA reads TGTGCCATCAGTGAGTCGGGTATGAACACTGAAGCTTTCTTT.

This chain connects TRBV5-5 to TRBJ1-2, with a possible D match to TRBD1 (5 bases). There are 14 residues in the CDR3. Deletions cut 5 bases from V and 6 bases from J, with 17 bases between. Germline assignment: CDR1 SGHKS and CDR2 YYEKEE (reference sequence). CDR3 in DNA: TGTGCCAGCAGATCCAGCTTGGGGGACCATGGCTACACCTTC. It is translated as CASRSSLGDHGYTF. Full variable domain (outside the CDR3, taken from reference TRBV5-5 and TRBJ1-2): DAGVTQSPTHLIKTRGQQVTLRCSPISGHKSVSWYQQVLGQGPQFIFQYYEKEERGRGNFPDRFSARQFPNYSSELNVNALLLGDSALYLCASRSSLGDHGYTFGSGTRLTVV.